This entry features one T cell receptor (beta chain) sequence. The antigen remains unidentified. V lost 4 bases, J lost 7 bases, and 16 bases stayed unmatched. The CDR3 totals 16 residues. From germline, CDR1 is SQVTM and CDR2 ANQGSEA. This record belongs to a study of blood T cells in healthy people across ages. Using a J-beta primer mix together with a sample-barcoded 5' primer, a second PCR was run for about 7 to 12 cycles. TCRdb reprocessed the 5' RACE reads with MiXCR, giving one entry per CDR3 protein. The sample yields fewer than 2 million distinct CDR3 sequences, more than 35% seen once. Study results and caveats: Researchers said unsorted PBMCs prevented a conclusive naive versus antigen-experienced comparison.

The source is a human donor in good health. The rearrangement links TRBV29-1 to TRBJ1-1; 9 nucleotides agree with TRBD1. The sequenced material came from blood. In nucleotides, the CDR3 is TGCAGCGTTGGTCCTACGGGGACAGGGCTTAGGGGTGAAGCTTTCTTT. Translation gives CSVGPTGTGLRGEAFF.